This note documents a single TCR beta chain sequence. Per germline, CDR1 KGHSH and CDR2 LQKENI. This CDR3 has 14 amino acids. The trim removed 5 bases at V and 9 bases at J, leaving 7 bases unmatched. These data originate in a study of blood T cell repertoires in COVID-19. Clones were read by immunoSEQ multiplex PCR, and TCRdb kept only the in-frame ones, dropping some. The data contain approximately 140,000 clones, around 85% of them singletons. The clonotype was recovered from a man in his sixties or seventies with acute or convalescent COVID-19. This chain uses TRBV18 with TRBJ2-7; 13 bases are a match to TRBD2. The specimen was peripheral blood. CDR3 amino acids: CASSTGTSGIGQYF. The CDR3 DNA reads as TGTGCCAGCTCAACCGGGACTAGCGGGATCGGGCAGTACTTC. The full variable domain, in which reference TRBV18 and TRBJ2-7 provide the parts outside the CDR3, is NAGVMQNPRHLVRRRGQEARLRCSPMKGHSHVYWYRQLPEEGLKFMVYLQKENIIDESGMPKERFSAEFPKEGPSILRIQQVVRGDSAAYFCASSTGTSGIGQYFGPGTRLTVT.